Listed here are 29 T cell receptor beta chains from one sample, sequenced in a study of cytomegalovirus exposure and HLA in healthy donors (dated by TCRdb to the late 2010s). The library was made by the immunoSEQ multiplex PCR assay. TCRdb obtained this table from immuneACCESS and retained in-frame rearrangements with V and J assigned. These tables miss some clones; where compared with another copy, unresolved V genes account for less than half of the shortfall, and the remainder is unexplained. Present in this sample are 110,000 or so clones, about 83% of which were seen just once. The ten top clones hold roughly 2% of the sample. Sequencing was done on a sample of PBMCs. The origin of the receptors is a woman aged 25 to 39 in good health and CMV-seronegative.

In this sample, this clone turned up a few times. The genes are TRBV5-6 and TRBJ1-2; possible D gene TRBD1, 5 bases. Germline lookup yields CDR1 SGHDT and CDR2 YYEEEE. This CDR3 contains 14 residues. V was trimmed by 0 bases and J by 6 bases, leaving 12 bases between them. CDR3 residues: CASSLGGWQDGYTF. Here the CDR3 DNA reads TGTGCCAGCAGCTTGGGGGGCTGGCAGGATGGCTACACCTTC.

This rearrangement joins TRBV5-6 to TRBJ2-1; TRBD2 matches at 8 bases. The CDR3 consists of 15 residues. Germline assignment: CDR1 SGHDT and CDR2 YYEEEE. J lost 13 bases, V lost 5 bases, and 17 bases had no gene match. The CDR3 sequence: CASSSGLAGRTPQFF. CDR3 in DNA: TGTGCCAGCAGTTCCGGGTTAGCGGGGCGAACCCCCCAGTTCTTC.

The V call is TRBV6-6, the J call TRBJ2-2, with 7 bases matching TRBD2. The CDR3 runs 16 residues. Germline loops: CDR1 MNHNY, CDR2 SVGAGI (reference sequence). With V trimmed by 4 bases and J by 5 bases, 10 bases remained unmatched. The CDR3 spells CASSSFRGRGTGELFF. The CDR3 DNA sequence: TGTGCCAGCAGTTCGTTTCGAGGGAGGGGTACCGGGGAGCTGTTTTTT.

The rearrangement links TRBV6-1 to TRBJ2-7; D is unresolved. Germline V gene lookup returns CDR1 MNHNS and CDR2 SASEGT. V lost 4 bases to trimming and J lost 4 bases, with 11 bases between them. The length of the CDR3 is 13 residues. As DNA, the CDR3 is TGTGCCAGCAGTGGGCAGGCTGGTTACGAGCAGTACTTC. Amino acid sequence: CASSGQAGYEQYF.

This sequence joins TRBV7-2 and TRBJ2-1; 13 bases are a match to TRBD2. Trimming at V came to 3 bases and at J to 7 bases, leaving 0 bases not matched to a gene. The V gene's germline CDR1 is SGHTA and CDR2 FQGNSA. This CDR3 has 14 residues. The CDR3 sequence is CASSLGLAGNEQFF. CDR3 DNA sequence: TGTGCCAGCAGCTTGGGACTAGCGGGGAATGAGCAGTTCTTC. Variable domain in full (rest from reference TRBV7-2 and TRBJ2-1): GAGVSQSPSNKVTEKGKDVELRCDPISGHTALYWYRQSLGQGLEFLIYFQGNSAPDKSGLPSDRFSAERTGGSVSTLTIQRTQQEDSAVYLCASSLGLAGNEQFFGPGTRLTVL.

J is TRBJ1-5 and V is TRBV7-8, with D possibly TRBD1 on 6 matching bases. The CDR3 is 13 residues long. Germline CDR1 is SGHVS and CDR2 is FQNEAQ. V lost 4 bases, J lost 4 bases, and 8 bases lay in between. As DNA, the CDR3 is TGTGCCAGCAGCTCAGGGGCGAATCAGCCCCAGCATTTT. It yields the protein CASSSGANQPQHF.

The sample holds a few counts of this clone. The chain is built from TRBV6-1 and TRBJ1-2; D gene unclear. CDR3 length: 19 amino acids. V was pared by 1 base and J by 8 bases, with 29 bases between. Germline V gives CDR1 MNHNS, CDR2 SASEGT. CDR3 region: CASSEEGSGFPGRLRGYTF. CDR3 bases: TGTGCCAGCAGTGAAGAGGGCTCTGGGTTCCCGGGGAGATTAAGGGGCTACACCTTC.

This chain connects TRBV7-2 to TRBJ1-1, with D perhaps matching TRBD1 (6 bases). Germline CDR1 is SGHTA and CDR2 is FQGNSA. The V end was cut by 4 bases, the J end by 3 bases, with 12 bases between. CDR3 length: 14 residues. In DNA, the CDR3 is TGTGCCAGCAGCTCAGGGGTGGGGGACACTGAAGCTTTCTTT. Protein product: CASSSGVGDTEAFF.

The chain employs TRBV5-1 and TRBJ2-3; D not resolved. Trimming took off 0 bases at V and 2 bases at J, with 13 bases between the two ends. Looked up from germline, CDR1 is SGHRS and CDR2 is YFSETQ. The CDR3 covers 16 residues. For the CDR3, the DNA is TGCGCCAGCAGCTTGGGACAAAATCTCCCCACAGATACGCAGTATTTT. Amino acid sequence: CASSLGQNLPTDTQYF.

The rearrangement joins TRBV5-1 to TRBJ2-1; 8 bases line up with TRBD2. The CDR3 has 15 amino acids. Unmatched junction bases numbered 5, after V lost 4 bases and J lost 2 bases. Germline V gene sequence: CDR1 SGHRS, CDR2 YFSETQ. CDR3 coding DNA: TGCGCCAGCAGCGCCAGCGGGGGCCCCTACAATGAGCAGTTCTTC. Translated: CASSASGGPYNEQFF.

The chain links TRBV6-1 to TRBJ1-5, with 7 bases fitting TRBD1. CDR1 MNHNS and CDR2 SASEGT come from the germline V gene. This CDR3 comprises 15 residues. With 3 bases clipped from V and 2 bases from J, the junction kept 4 bases outside the gene matches. Here the CDR3 reads CASSDRTGRNQPQHF. DNA of the CDR3: TGTGCCAGCAGTGATAGGACAGGACGCAATCAGCCCCAGCATTTT.

This clone came up once. The rearrangement links TRBV7-2 to TRBJ1-6; D might be TRBD1 (5 bases). CDR3 length equals 14 residues. In germline, CDR1 is SGHTA, CDR2 FQGNSA. The V end lost 2 bases, the J end lost 10 bases, and 12 bases lay between the germline ends. Here the CDR3 reads CASSLRAGQSPLHF. The CDR3 nucleotides read TGTGCCAGCAGCTTACGGGCAGGGCAATCACCCCTCCACTTT.

The chain couples TRBV7-9 to TRBJ2-7; tentative D call: TRBD1 (5 bases). Trimming cost V 5 bases and J 4 bases, with 15 bases left between them. CDR3 length: 14 residues. CDR1 and CDR2 (germline): SEHNR, FQNEAQ (reference sequence). CDR3 DNA sequence: TGTGCCAGCAGCCACGCGGACGGACAATACGAGCAGTACTTC. Its translation is CASSHADGQYEQYF.

This rearrangement joins TRBV6-5 to TRBJ2-7, with TRBD2 matching 8 bases. Germline assignment: CDR1 MNHEY and CDR2 SVGAGI. The CDR3 totals 15 residues. Losses at the gene ends were 7 bases for V and 6 bases for J; bases not matched to a gene: 14. The CDR3, as DNA: TGTGCCAGCACCCCCCGGGGGATAGCGGGATTCGAGCAGTACTTC. This gives the protein CASTPRGIAGFEQYF.

The genes are TRBV19 and TRBJ2-5, with 11 positions matching TRBD1. V shed 5 bases, J shed 4 bases, and the junction held 9 bases outside the gene matches. The V gene's germline CDR1 is LNHDA and CDR2 SQIVND (reference sequence). The CDR3 is 16 amino acids. The CDR3 bases are TGTGCCAGTAGTTCGGGGGACAGGGGGGTGGCAGAGACCCAGTACTTC. It codes for CASSSGDRGVAETQYF.

Here the CDR3 reads CATSRGGGGTYEQYF. Here the CDR3 DNA reads TGTGCCACCAGCAGAGGGGGCGGGGGAACATACGAGCAGTACTTC. The V call is TRBV15, the J call TRBJ2-7; TRBD2 matches 7 bases. Germline values: CDR1 LNHNV, CDR2 YYDKDF (reference sequence). The junction had 7 bases not matched to a gene; V was cut back by 1 base and J by 4 bases. This CDR3 has 15 residues.

V usage is TRBV12-5 and J usage is TRBJ1-5; D not resolved. The germline gives CDR1 LGHNT, CDR2 FRNRAP. Deletions cut 5 bases from V and 0 bases from J, with 14 bases between. The CDR3 has 16 amino acids. CDR3 sequence reads: CASGGEEDYSNQPQHF. The CDR3 coding sequence is TGTGCTAGTGGTGGCGAGGAGGACTATAGCAATCAGCCCCAGCATTTT.

The chain has TRBV28 and TRBJ1-6; 9 bases line up with TRBD1. V was clipped by 3 bases and J by 6 bases; unmatched bases: 3. The germline CDR1 and CDR2 sequences are MDHEN and SYDVKM. The CDR3 extends over 15 amino acids. The CDR3 DNA reads as TGTGCCAGCAGTTTGTTGACAGGGGGTAATTCACCCCTCCACTTT. Its protein is CASSLLTGGNSPLHF. The full variable domain, rest sourced from reference TRBV28 and TRBJ1-6, is DVKVTQSSRYLVKRTGEKVFLECVQDMDHENMFWYRQDPGLGLRLIYFSYDVKMKEKGDIPEGYSVSREKKERFSLILESASTNQTSMYLCASSLLTGGNSPLHFGNGTRLTVT.

The chain uses TRBV9 and TRBJ2-1; the match to TRBD2 covers 9 bases. The CDR3 has 16 amino acids. V dropped 6 bases and J dropped 8; count of bases not matched to a gene: 15. From germline, CDR1 is SGDLS and CDR2 YYNGEE. Written as DNA, the CDR3 is TGTGCCAGCACCTCCGGGGCGGGGGGGCCGCAGCATGAGCAGTTCTTC. Its protein product is CASTSGAGGPQHEQFF.

The V gene is TRBV5-1, the J gene TRBJ1-2, with a tentative D call TRBD1 (6 bases). V was clipped by 4 bases and J by 5 bases, with 21 bases between them. CDR1 and CDR2 (germline): SGHRS, YFSETQ. The CDR3 sequence is 16 residues long. This chain's CDR3 is CASSPLQDGGGYGYTF. The CDR3 bases are TGCGCCAGCAGCCCACTACAGGATGGGGGCGGATATGGCTACACCTTC.

The DNA for the CDR3 is TGTGCCAGCAGTTATAACAGATTTGAAGCTTTCTTT. Translated: CASSYNRFEAFF. The chain is built from TRBV6-5 and TRBJ1-1; no clear D gene. CDR1 and CDR2 from the germline V gene are MNHEY and SVGAGI. V lost 3 bases and J lost 7, with 9 bases in between. There are 12 residues in the CDR3.

This clone was observed a handful of times. The chain carries TRBV7-7 and TRBJ2-3; tentatively, D is TRBD2 (6 bases). This CDR3 comprises 13 residues. The V gene's germline CDR1 is SSHAT and CDR2 FNYEAQ (reference sequence). Trimming left V 3 bases short and J 6 bases short, with 10 bases between. CDR3 coding DNA: TGTGCCAGCAGCTTGGGCCTAGCGGATACGCAGTATTTT. It is translated as CASSLGLADTQYF. The full variable domain, its missing parts supplied by reference TRBV7-7 and TRBJ2-3, is GAGVSQSPRYKVTKRGQDVTLRCDPISSHATLYWYQQALGQGPEFLTYFNYEAQPDKSGLPSDRFSAERPEGSISTLTIQRTEQRDSAMYRCASSLGLADTQYFGPGTRLTVL.

J is TRBJ2-7 and V is TRBV7-2; 9 bases are shared with TRBD1. V was clipped by 4 bases and J by 3 bases; unmatched bases: 4. Germline V lookup: CDR1 SGHTA, CDR2 FQGNSA. The CDR3 covers 14 residues. The CDR3 region has the DNA TGTGCCAGCAGCTCTCGGGACAGGGTCTACGAGCAGTACTTC. As protein: CASSSRDRVYEQYF.

CDR3 amino acids: CASSLVPPRTGNTIYF. CDR3 DNA: TGTGCCAGCAGCTTAGTCCCACCTAGAACCGGAAACACCATATATTTT. The chain links TRBV11-3 to TRBJ1-3; D is ambiguous. The CDR3 covers 16 residues. Germline V gene data show CDR1 as SGHNT and CDR2 as YENEEA. Trimming took 1 base from V and 4 from J, leaving 14 bases between them.

The rearrangement joins TRBV11-2 to TRBJ1-2, with 9 nucleotides matching TRBD1. Trimming at V came to 1 base and at J to 4 bases, leaving 10 bases not matched to a gene. Germline lookup yields CDR1 SGHAT and CDR2 FQNNGV. The CDR3 covers 17 residues. CDR3 sequence reads: CASSLGPRQGVFYGYTF. The CDR3, as DNA: TGTGCCAGCAGCTTAGGCCCTAGACAGGGGGTTTTCTATGGCTACACCTTC.

This sequence joins TRBV2 and TRBJ1-2; a possible D gene is TRBD1 (6 bases). The germline gives CDR1 SNHLY, CDR2 FYNNEI. CDR3 length equals 15 residues. V lost 1 base and J lost 7, with 16 bases in between. CDR3 in amino acids: CASSEDRAGAVGYTF. The DNA for the CDR3 is TGTGCCAGCAGTGAAGACCGGGCAGGGGCGGTTGGCTACACCTTC. Combining the CDR3 with reference TRBV2 and TRBJ1-2 gives the whole variable domain EPEVTQTPSHQVTQMGQEVILRCVPISNHLYFYWYRQILGQKVEFLVSFYNNEISEKSEIFDDQFSVERPDGSNFTLKIRSTKLEDSAMYFCASSEDRAGAVGYTFGSGTRLTVV.

The V and J genes are TRBV7-6 and TRBJ2-7; tentative D call: TRBD2 (6 bases). V shed 0 bases and J shed 6 bases, with 9 bases lying between them. The germline V gene has CDR1 SGHVS and CDR2 FNYEAQ. The CDR3 runs 13 residues. This CDR3 reads CASSLARGGEQYF. CDR3 nucleotide sequence: TGTGCCAGCAGCTTAGCGCGGGGTGGCGAGCAGTACTTC.

The rearrangement joins TRBV27 to TRBJ1-5, with D possibly matching TRBD1 (6 bases). Trimming stripped 6 bases from V and 6 bases from J, with 21 bases between. The CDR3 consists of 16 residues. Germline values: CDR1 MNHEY, CDR2 SMNVEV (reference sequence). DNA of the CDR3: TGTGCCAGCAGGCCAGGGGCAGGCGGGCTGAGTCAGCCCCAGCATTTT. Protein product: CASRPGAGGLSQPQHF.

The chain carries TRBV9 and TRBJ1-2, with TRBD1 matching 7 bases. This CDR3 region has 13 residues. From germline, CDR1 is SGDLS and CDR2 YYNGEE. J lost 5 bases, V lost 3 bases, and 4 bases had no gene match. In DNA, the CDR3 is TGTGCCAGCAGCGGGAAGACAGGGTATGGCTACACCTTC. Translating gives CASSGKTGYGYTF. The variable domain in full, completed from reference TRBV9 and TRBJ1-2, reads DSGVTQTPKHLITATGQRVTLRCSPRSGDLSVYWYQQSLDQGLQFLIQYYNGEERAKGNILERFSAQQFPDLHSELNLSSLELGDSALYFCASSGKTGYGYTFGSGTRLTVV.